The 19 T cell receptor beta chains below come from one sample, sequenced in a study of response to subunit inactivated influenza vaccine. TCRdb re-analysed the RT-PCR reads in MiXCR, keeping a single row per CDR3 protein. This sample yields some 800,000 distinct CDR3 sequences, of which about 20% are seen a single time; more than 8.5% belongs to the top ten. The source was PBMCs from blood, collected 4 to 6 days after vaccination. These receptors were taken from a man aged 45-65 years who received an inactivated influenza vaccine.

This clonotype was counted between two and nine times. This chain joins TRBV6-5 and TRBJ2-5; D call uncertain. Germline V CDR1 and CDR2: MNHEY, SVGAGI. V was clipped by 0 bases and J by 8 bases, with 13 bases between them. The CDR3 is made up of 14 amino acids. The CDR3 DNA is TGTGCCAGCAGTTACTCTGGACGCCCGTTCACCCAGTACTTC. This translates into CASSYSGRPFTQYF.

This chain connects TRBV9 to TRBJ1-6; 7 nucleotides align to TRBD1. The CDR3 spans 15 residues. V lost 7 bases and J lost 6; bases outside the gene matches: 10. Germline assignment: CDR1 SGDLS and CDR2 YYNGEE. DNA of the CDR3: TGTGCCAGCTCGGTGGGGGGGACAGTTAATTCACCCCTCCACTTT. The encoded protein is CASSVGGTVNSPLHF.

The genes are TRBV7-9 and TRBJ1-2; D remains unclear. Between the trimmed V and J ends, which lost 4 bases and 2 bases, there was a span of 8 bases. The CDR3 spans 13 residues. Germline loops: CDR1 SEHNR, CDR2 FQNEAQ (reference sequence). CDR3 DNA sequence: TGTGCCAGCAGCTCTCAGAACAACTATGGCTACACCTTC. Protein: CASSSQNNYGYTF. The full variable domain, its missing parts supplied by reference TRBV7-9 and TRBJ1-2, is DTGVSQNPRHKITKRGQNVTFRCDPISEHNRLYWYRQTLGQGPEFLTYFQNEAQLEKSRLLSDRFSAERPKGSFSTLEIQRTEQGDSAMYLCASSSQNNYGYTFGSGTRLTVV.

A few counts support this clonotype. V usage is TRBV20-1 and J usage is TRBJ2-3; 10 bases line up with TRBD2. V lost 3 bases and J lost 4; bases outside the gene matches: 7. CDR3 size: 15 residues. Per germline, CDR1 DFQATT and CDR2 SNEGSKA (reference sequence). The CDR3 sequence: CSARTSGPRADTQYF. Written as DNA, the CDR3 is TGCAGTGCTAGGACTAGCGGGCCTCGGGCAGATACGCAGTATTTT.

This clonotype was observed at least ten times. The rearrangement links TRBV20-1 to TRBJ2-7; 8 nucleotides align to TRBD1. The CDR3 has 13 amino acids. After removal of 5 bases from V and 4 bases from J, the junction contained 7 bases not matched to a gene. In germline, CDR1 is DFQATT, CDR2 SNEGSKA (reference sequence). CDR3 nucleotide sequence: TGCAGTGCTCAGGACAGGGTGAAGTACGAGCAGTACTTC. The encoded protein is CSAQDRVKYEQYF.

V usage is TRBV29-1 and J usage is TRBJ2-5; D is possibly TRBD2 (7 bases). This CDR3 region has 15 residues. V was pared by 6 bases and J by 2 bases, with 19 bases between. The germline V gene encodes CDR1 SQVTM and CDR2 ANQGSEA. The chain's CDR3 is CSVTLRGATQETQYF. The DNA for the CDR3 is TGCAGCGTCACCCTACGGGGGGCTACTCAAGAGACCCAGTACTTC. The whole variable domain, remainder taken from reference TRBV29-1 and TRBJ2-5, is SAVISQKPSRDICQRGTSLTIQCQVDSQVTMMFWYRQQPGQSLTLIATANQGSEATYESGFVIDKFPISRPNLTFSTLTVSNMSPEDSSIYLCSVTLRGATQETQYFGPGTRLLVL.

This clonotype was found many times. This rearrangement joins TRBV11-2 to TRBJ2-3; D might be TRBD2 (5 bases). The ends were cut back, 3 bases at V and 0 bases at J, with 25 bases in the middle. Germline V CDR1 and CDR2: SGHAT, FQNNGV. The CDR3 sequence is 20 residues long. CDR3 sequence (DNA): TGTGCCAGCAGCTTCCCCCGGGTCCTTGTTTGGGAGAAAAGCACAGATACGCAGTATTTT. Its translation: CASSFPRVLVWEKSTDTQYF.

This clonotype was recorded a few times. The rearrangement uses TRBV7-8 and TRBJ2-1, with D tentatively TRBD2 (5 bases). Trimming stripped 3 bases from V and 9 bases from J, with 9 bases between. Per germline, CDR1 SGHVS and CDR2 FQNEAQ. CDR3 length: 12 amino acids. The DNA for the CDR3 is TGTGCCAGCAGCTTTCTAGCCATTGAGCAGTTCTTC. As protein: CASSFLAIEQFF.

On this clonotype: Sequence at one end of the junction differs from germline and may be a read error. For the CDR3, the DNA is TGTGCCAGCAGCTTAGAGGGGGGAAGCACCGGGGAGCTGTTTTTT. Its translation is CASSLEGGSTGELFF. This chain uses TRBV12-3 or TRBV12-4 with TRBJ2-2; tentatively, D is TRBD1 or TRBD2 (6 bases each). The CDR3 contains 15 residues.

This chain connects TRBV20-1 to TRBJ2-1; TRBD2 is a possible D gene (5 bases). The CDR3 consists of 13 residues. Trimming pared 6 bases from V and 0 bases from J, leaving 9 bases between. Germline V gene sequence: CDR1 DFQATT, CDR2 SNEGSKA (reference sequence). The DNA of the CDR3 is TGCAGTGCCGGAGGTCCCTCCTACAATGAGCAGTTCTTC. Translated: CSAGGPSYNEQFF.

This clonotype was found a few times. The rearrangement joins TRBV19 to TRBJ2-7, with 7 bases matching TRBD1. Germline V gene data show CDR1 as LNHDA and CDR2 as SQIVND (reference sequence). Unmatched junction bases numbered 15, after V lost 6 bases and J lost 1 base. There are 17 residues in the CDR3. The CDR3 nucleotides are TGTGCCAGTAGCGACATTAACAGGGGCGAAAAATCCTACGAGCAGTACTTC. Protein: CASSDINRGEKSYEQYF.

J is TRBJ2-7 and V is TRBV4-1; D possibly corresponds to TRBD1 (6 bases). Trimming took 3 bases from V and 0 from J, leaving 9 bases between them. Germline values: CDR1 MGHRA, CDR2 YSYEKL. The CDR3 has 14 amino acids. As DNA, the CDR3 is TGCGCCAGCAGCCAGCTGACAGGCTCCTACGAGCAGTACTTC. Translating it yields CASSQLTGSYEQYF.

This clonotype showed up just a few times. The chain uses TRBV20-1 and TRBJ2-2; no clear D gene. The V end lost 3 bases, the J end lost 0 bases, and 8 bases lay between the germline ends. The CDR3 loop spans 14 amino acids. Germline assignment: CDR1 DFQATT and CDR2 SNEGSKA (reference sequence). The CDR3 DNA is TGCAGTGCTAGCACATACGCGAACACCGGGGAGCTGTTTTTT. This translates into CSASTYANTGELFF.

This clonotype was found many times. The chain has TRBV7-2 and TRBJ2-2, with D perhaps TRBD2 (5 bases). V was clipped by 5 bases and J by 0 bases, with 13 bases between them. This CDR3 comprises 16 residues. CDR1 is SGHTA and CDR2 is FQGNSA in the germline V gene. CDR3 in amino acids: CASSLRRLTNTGELFF. The CDR3 nucleotides read TGTGCCAGCAGCCTCCGCAGACTAACGAACACCGGGGAGCTGTTTTTT.

Only a few counts were recorded for this clonotype. This chain links TRBV7-9 with TRBJ2-7; the D gene is possibly TRBD2 (7 bases). Trimming took off 5 bases at V and 0 bases at J, with 17 bases between the two ends. CDR1 is SEHNR, CDR2 FQNEAQ, per germline (reference sequence). The CDR3 consists of 16 residues. The chain's CDR3 is CASSPPVGGRSYEQYF. DNA of the CDR3: TGTGCCAGCAGCCCTCCAGTGGGGGGGCGCTCCTACGAGCAGTACTTC.

The genes are TRBV12-3 or TRBV12-4 and TRBJ1-6; D unclear. The germline V and J ends were trimmed by 0 bases and 7 bases, with 7 bases remaining between them. The length of the CDR3 is 14 residues. CDR3 residues: CASSLAHGNSPLHF. As DNA, the CDR3 is TGTGCCAGCAGTTTAGCGCACGGGAATTCACCCCTCCACTTT.

The rearrangement links TRBV19 to TRBJ2-1, with no clear D. Trimming pared 1 base from V and 5 bases from J, leaving 3 bases between. Looked up from germline, CDR1 is LNHDA and CDR2 is SQIVND (reference sequence). The CDR3 has 12 amino acids. The CDR3 coding sequence is TGTGCCAGTAGTATAGGGGACAATGAGCAGTTCTTC. Protein sequence: CASSIGDNEQFF.

This chain joins TRBV7-9 and TRBJ1-1; D not certain. Trimming shortened V by 4 bases and J by 3 bases, and 6 bases separated the two germline ends. Germline V gene sequence: CDR1 SEHNR, CDR2 FQNEAQ (reference sequence). The CDR3 loop spans 12 amino acids. CDR3 protein: CASSYRDTEAFF. For the CDR3, the DNA is TGTGCCAGCAGCTATCGGGACACTGAAGCTTTCTTT. The whole variable domain, filled in from reference TRBV7-9 and TRBJ1-1, reads DTGVSQNPRHKITKRGQNVTFRCDPISEHNRLYWYRQTLGQGPEFLTYFQNEAQLEKSRLLSDRFSAERPKGSFSTLEIQRTEQGDSAMYLCASSYRDTEAFFGQGTRLTVV.

As to this clonotype: A single base separates this from a much larger clone, so it may be a read error. V and J are TRBV20-1 and TRBJ1-5; no clear D gene. Per germline, CDR1 DFQATT and CDR2 SNEGSKA (reference sequence). CDR3 size: 14 residues. Trimming left V 6 bases short and J 0 bases short, with 12 bases between. As DNA, the CDR3 is TGCAGTGCCCCAAAAGGTCATAGCAATCAGCCCCAGCATTTT. Protein product: CSAPKGHSNQPQHF.